The 3 T cell receptor beta chains below were found in one sample sequenced in a study of cytomegalovirus exposure and HLA in healthy donors. The PCR made use of 60 Vbeta and 13 Jbeta primers. Produced via immunoSEQ multiplex PCR; TCRdb's table is partial and in-frame only. The sample carries about 130,000 clones, around 79% recorded once. Sequencing was done on a sample of PBMCs. The receptors stem from a man aged 35 to 55 in good health and CMV-seropositive.

CDR3 region: CASSQFGTGEETQYF. The DNA for the CDR3 is TGCGCCAGCAGCCAGTTCGGAACAGGGGAAGAGACCCAGTACTTC. The chain recombines TRBV4-1 with TRBJ2-5; 7 bases match TRBD1. The CDR3 consists of 15 residues. The trim removed 3 bases at V and 3 bases at J, leaving 7 bases unmatched. The germline CDR1 and CDR2 sequences are MGHRA and YSYEKL.

This chain uses TRBV28 with TRBJ1-6, with D possibly being TRBD1 (5 bases). The ends were cut back, 2 bases at V and 10 bases at J, with 12 bases in the middle. CDR1 and CDR2 from the germline V gene are MDHEN and SYDVKM. This CDR3 is built from 14 residues. The CDR3 DNA sequence: TGTGCCAGCAGTTTAGTGCAGGGCGACTCACCCCTCCACTTT. Amino acid sequence: CASSLVQGDSPLHF.

The chain recombines TRBV10-3 with TRBJ2-1; the match to TRBD2 covers 13 bases. The length of the CDR3 is 15 residues. In germline, CDR1 is ENHRY, CDR2 SYGVKD. V trimming: 5 bases; J trimming: 4 bases; junction bases outside the gene matches: 2. CDR3 in amino acids: CAISRLAGGYNEQFF. For the CDR3, the DNA is TGTGCCATCAGTAGACTAGCGGGAGGTTACAATGAGCAGTTCTTC.